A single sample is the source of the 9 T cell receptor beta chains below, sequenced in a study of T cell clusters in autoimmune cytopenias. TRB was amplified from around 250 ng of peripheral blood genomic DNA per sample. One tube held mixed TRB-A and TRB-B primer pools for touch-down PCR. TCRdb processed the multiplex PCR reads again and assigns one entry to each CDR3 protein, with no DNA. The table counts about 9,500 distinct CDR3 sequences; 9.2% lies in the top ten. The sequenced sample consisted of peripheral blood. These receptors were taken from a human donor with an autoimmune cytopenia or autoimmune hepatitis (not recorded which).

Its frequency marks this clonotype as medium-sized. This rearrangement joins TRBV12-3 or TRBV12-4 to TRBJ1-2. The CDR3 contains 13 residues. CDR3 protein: CASRPAMDYGYTF.

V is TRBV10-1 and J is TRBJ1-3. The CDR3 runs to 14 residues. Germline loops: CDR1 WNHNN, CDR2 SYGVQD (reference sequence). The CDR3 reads CAATKGSSGNTIYF.

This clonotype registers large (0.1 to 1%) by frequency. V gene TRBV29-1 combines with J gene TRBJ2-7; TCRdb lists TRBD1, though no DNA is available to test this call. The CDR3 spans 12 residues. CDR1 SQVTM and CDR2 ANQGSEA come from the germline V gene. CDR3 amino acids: CSAGQGLNEQYF.

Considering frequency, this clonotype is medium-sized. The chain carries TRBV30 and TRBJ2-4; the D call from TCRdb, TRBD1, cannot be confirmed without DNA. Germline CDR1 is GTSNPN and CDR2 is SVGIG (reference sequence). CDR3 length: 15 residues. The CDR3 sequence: CAWSGAWGAKNIQYF.

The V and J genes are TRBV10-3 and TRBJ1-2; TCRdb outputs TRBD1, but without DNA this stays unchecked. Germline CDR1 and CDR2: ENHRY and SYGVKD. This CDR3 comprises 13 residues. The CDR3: CAIRPGTENGYTF.

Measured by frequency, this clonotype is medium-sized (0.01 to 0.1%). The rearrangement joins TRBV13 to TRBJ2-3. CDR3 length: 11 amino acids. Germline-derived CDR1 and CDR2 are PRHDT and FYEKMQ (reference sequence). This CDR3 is CASSLVDTQYF.

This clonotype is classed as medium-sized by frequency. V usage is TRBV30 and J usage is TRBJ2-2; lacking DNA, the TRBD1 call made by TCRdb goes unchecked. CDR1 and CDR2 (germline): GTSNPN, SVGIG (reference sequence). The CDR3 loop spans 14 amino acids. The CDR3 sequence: CAWGAQGYTGELFF.

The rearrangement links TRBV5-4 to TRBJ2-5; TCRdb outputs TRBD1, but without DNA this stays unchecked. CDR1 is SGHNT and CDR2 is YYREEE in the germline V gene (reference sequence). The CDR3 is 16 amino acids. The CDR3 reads CASSLWGGQIEETQYF.

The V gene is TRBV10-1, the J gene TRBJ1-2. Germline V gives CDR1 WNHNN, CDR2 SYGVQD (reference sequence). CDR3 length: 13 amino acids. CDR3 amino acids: CASSLRREGGYTF.